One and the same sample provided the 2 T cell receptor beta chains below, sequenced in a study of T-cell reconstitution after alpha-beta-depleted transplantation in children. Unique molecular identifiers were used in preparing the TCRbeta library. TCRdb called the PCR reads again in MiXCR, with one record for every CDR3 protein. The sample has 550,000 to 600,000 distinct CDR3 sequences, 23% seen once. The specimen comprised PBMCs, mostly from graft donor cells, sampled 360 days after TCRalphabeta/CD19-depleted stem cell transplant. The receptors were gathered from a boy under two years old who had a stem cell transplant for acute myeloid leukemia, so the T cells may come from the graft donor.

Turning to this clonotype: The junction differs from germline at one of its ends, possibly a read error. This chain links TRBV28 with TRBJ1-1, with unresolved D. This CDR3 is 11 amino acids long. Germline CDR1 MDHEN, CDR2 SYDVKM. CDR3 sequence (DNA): TGTGCCAGCCTAAGCAACAGTGAAGCTTTCTTT. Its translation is CASLSNSEAFF.

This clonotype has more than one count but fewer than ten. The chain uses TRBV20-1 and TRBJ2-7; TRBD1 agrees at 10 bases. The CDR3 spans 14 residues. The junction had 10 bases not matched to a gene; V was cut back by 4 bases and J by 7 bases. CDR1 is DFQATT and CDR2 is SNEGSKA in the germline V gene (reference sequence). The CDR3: CSATRDRGQGEQYF. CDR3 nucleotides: TGCAGTGCTACCCGGGACAGGGGACAAGGGGAGCAGTACTTC.